These 24 T cell receptor beta chains came from one sample sequenced in a study of blood T cell repertoires in COVID-19 (dated by TCRdb to between 2020 and 2021). The library was obtained by the immunoSEQ multiplex PCR assay. Entries here come from immuneACCESS through TCRdb and include only in-frame sequences with V and J called. Some clones fail to appear in such tables; in the studies checked, an unresolved V gene covers under half of the shortfall, and the cause of the remainder is unknown. Across this sample there are 110,000 to 150,000 clones, with approximately 85% seen only once. Over 2.5% of the sample is in the top ten clones. The sample taken for sequencing was peripheral blood. The source is a man aged 45-60 years with acute or convalescent COVID-19.

The chain recombines TRBV10-3 with TRBJ2-2; maybe TRBD2 (7 bases). Germline V gene lookup returns CDR1 ENHRY and CDR2 SYGVKD. The CDR3 has 16 amino acids. V lost 6 bases and J lost 1, with 15 bases in between. The CDR3 protein is CAIRGGGTKNTGELFF. The CDR3 DNA reads as TGTGCCATCAGAGGGGGGGGTACTAAGAACACCGGGGAGCTGTTTTTT.

The chain couples TRBV13 to TRBJ2-1, with D perhaps TRBD1 (6 bases). The V gene's germline CDR1 is PRHDT and CDR2 FYEKMQ (reference sequence). Trimming took 5 bases from V and 10 from J, leaving 12 bases between them. This CDR3 spans 12 amino acids. CDR3: CASSVYRDEQFF. CDR3 coding DNA: TGTGCCAGCAGCGTTTACAGGGACGAGCAGTTCTTC.

The chain recombines TRBV7-2 with TRBJ2-5; TRBD1 matches 9 bases. Trimming took 2 bases from V and 3 from J; bases not matched to a gene: 4. CDR1 and CDR2 from the germline V gene are SGHTA and FQGNSA. The CDR3 runs to 15 residues. CDR3: CASSLRGQGKETQYF. In nucleotides, the CDR3 is TGTGCCAGCAGCTTAAGGGGACAGGGAAAAGAGACCCAGTACTTC.

The chain couples TRBV10-3 to TRBJ2-7, with 13 nucleotides matching TRBD2. The CDR3 spans 13 residues. Trimming removed 8 bases from V and 7 bases from J; junction bases left unmatched: 5. Germline CDR1 and CDR2: ENHRY and SYGVKD. For the CDR3, the DNA is TGTGCCATCGGACTAGCGGGAGAGGGGGAGCAGTACTTC. As protein: CAIGLAGEGEQYF.

V and J are TRBV19 and TRBJ1-5; D is ambiguous. Germline values: CDR1 LNHDA, CDR2 SQIVND (reference sequence). This CDR3 is 17 amino acids long. Trimming took off 3 bases at V and 5 bases at J, with 20 bases between the two ends. Here the CDR3 DNA reads TGTGCCAGTAGTATTTCTAGCAGGCGATTTGTAGATCAGCCCCAGCATTTT. This codes for CASSISSRRFVDQPQHF. The full variable domain, its missing parts supplied by reference TRBV19 and TRBJ1-5, is DGGITQSPKYLFRKEGQNVTLSCEQNLNHDAMYWYRQDPGQGLRLIYYSQIVNDFQKGDIAEGYSVSREKKESFPLTVTSAQKNPTAFYLCASSISSRRFVDQPQHFGDGTRLSIL.

The rearrangement uses TRBV15 and TRBJ1-5; 12 positions match TRBD1. The CDR3 is made up of 19 amino acids. Germline V CDR1 and CDR2: LNHNV, YYDKDF (reference sequence). The trim removed 5 bases at V and 1 base at J, leaving 12 bases unmatched. CDR3 nucleotides: TGTGCCACCAGCCCTTCCGGGGGACAGGGGGCAGGGAGCAATCAGCCCCAGCATTTT. It yields the protein CATSPSGGQGAGSNQPQHF. Together with reference TRBV15 and TRBJ1-5, the CDR3 gives the full variable domain: DAMVIQNPRYQVTQFGKPVTLSCSQTLNHNVMYWYQQKSSQAPKLLFHYYDKDFNNEADTPDNFQSRRPNTSFCFLDIRSPGLGDTAMYLCATSPSGGQGAGSNQPQHFGDGTRLSIL.

The chain combines TRBV11-2 with TRBJ1-2, with 7 bases lining up with TRBD1. The ends lost 8 bases at V and 4 bases at J; junction bases unmatched: 7. This CDR3 has 13 residues. CDR1 and CDR2 (germline): SGHAT, FQNNGV. DNA of the CDR3: TGTGCCAGCGGAATGGACAGGTTCTATGGCTACACCTTC. Translating gives CASGMDRFYGYTF.

The V gene is TRBV19, the J gene TRBJ2-2; 9 positions agree with TRBD1. J gave up 7 bases and V 5 bases, and 5 bases lay outside the gene matches. CDR1 LNHDA and CDR2 SQIVND come from the germline V gene (reference sequence). This CDR3 region has 14 residues. The CDR3 DNA follows: TGTGCCAGTAGTTGGGACAGGGAGATCGGGGAGCTGTTTTTT. Its translation: CASSWDREIGELFF.

This chain uses TRBV18 with TRBJ2-1; TRBD2 matches 10 bases. The CDR3 runs to 14 residues. Germline CDR1 reads KGHSH; CDR2 reads LQKENI. Trimming removed 4 bases from V and 8 bases from J; junction bases left unmatched: 5. The CDR3 sequence: CASSLEAGGHEQFF. CDR3 sequence (DNA): TGTGCCAGCTCACTAGAAGCGGGGGGGCATGAGCAGTTCTTC.

The chain recombines TRBV5-4 with TRBJ2-2; unclear D gene. CDR3 length: 11 amino acids. V was trimmed by 4 bases and J by 6 bases, leaving 4 bases between them. The germline V gene encodes CDR1 SGHNT and CDR2 YYREEE (reference sequence). The CDR3 protein is CASSRAGELFF. The DNA of the CDR3 is TGTGCCAGCAGCCGGGCCGGGGAGCTGTTTTTT.

This clone is a singleton in its sample. The chain has TRBV28 and TRBJ2-1, with 8 bases identical to TRBD2. This CDR3 spans 15 amino acids. Germline V gene lookup returns CDR1 MDHEN and CDR2 SYDVKM. The ends lost 5 bases at V and 4 bases at J; junction bases unmatched: 7. DNA for the CDR3: TGTGCCAGCAGTCCGGGGCGGGAGGCATACAATGAGCAGTTCTTC. Its protein product is CASSPGREAYNEQFF.

The chain is built from TRBV6-4 and TRBJ2-1; TRBD2 matches 9 bases. Germline CDR1 MRHNA, CDR2 SNTAGT. The CDR3 is 18 amino acids. J gave up 5 bases and V 2 bases, and 13 bases lay outside the gene matches. DNA of the CDR3: TGTGCCAGCAGTGACCGTCCACTCTCTAGCGGGATGCACAATGAGCAGTTCTTC. Its protein product is CASSDRPLSSGMHNEQFF.

The genes are TRBV7-8 and TRBJ2-7; possible D gene TRBD1, 5 bases. The germline CDR1 and CDR2 sequences are SGHVS and FQNEAQ. The CDR3 extends over 14 amino acids. Trimming shortened V by 1 base and J by 1 base, and 8 bases separated the two germline ends. For the CDR3, the DNA is TGTGCCAGCAGCTTAGGTTCAGGGTCCTACGAGCAGTACTTC. Translated, it gives CASSLGSGSYEQYF.

V gene TRBV28 combines with J gene TRBJ2-3, with D possibly TRBD1 on 6 matching bases. The germline V gene encodes CDR1 MDHEN and CDR2 SYDVKM. Trimming took 6 bases from V and 8 from J, leaving 18 bases between them. This CDR3 comprises 14 residues. This CDR3 reads CASSLQGARGTQYF. The DNA for the CDR3 is TGTGCCAGCAGCCTACAGGGCGCTCGCGGTACGCAGTATTTT.

The chain joins TRBV4-2 to TRBJ2-7; D is perhaps TRBD1 (5 bases). Germline loops: CDR1 LGHNA, CDR2 YNFKEQ. Trimming stripped 0 bases from V and 4 bases from J, with 13 bases between. The CDR3 loop spans 15 amino acids. The CDR3 DNA reads as TGTGCCAGCAGCCAAGAAGCAGGGAATCCGTACGAGCAGTACTTC. Its protein is CASSQEAGNPYEQYF.

The V and J genes are TRBV18 and TRBJ2-6; no clear D gene. V lost 3 bases and J lost 2, with 11 bases in between. Germline V gene data show CDR1 as KGHSH and CDR2 as LQKENI. The CDR3 sequence is 16 residues long. CDR3 residues: CASSPSLDPGANVLTF. In DNA form, the CDR3 reads TGTGCCAGCTCACCCTCGCTAGACCCTGGGGCCAACGTCCTGACTTTC.

This clone was detected a few times. The gene calls are TRBV9 and TRBJ1-5, with 8 nucleotides matching TRBD1. V dropped 7 bases and J dropped 5; count of bases not matched to a gene: 8. This CDR3 is built from 14 residues. Per the germline V gene, CDR1 is SGDLS and CDR2 is YYNGEE. In DNA, the CDR3 is TGTGCCAGCTCGACAGGGGTAAGTTATCAGCCCCAGCATTTT. Amino acids: CASSTGVSYQPQHF.

This clone occurred a few times. The chain has TRBV20-1 and TRBJ1-2; the D is unclear. From germline, CDR1 is DFQATT and CDR2 SNEGSKA (reference sequence). The CDR3 has 11 residues. V gave up 5 bases and J gave up 8 bases, with 12 bases separating them. CDR3 sequence (DNA): TGCAGTGCTCCGGGAGGGAGAGGCTACACCTTC. It encodes CSAPGGRGYTF.

CDR3 sequence reads: CASSSSGTGVQETQYF. The CDR3 DNA reads TGCGCCAGCAGCTCCTCCGGGACAGGGGTTCAAGAGACCCAGTACTTC. The V and J genes are TRBV5-1 and TRBJ2-5; 10 nucleotides agree with TRBD1. Trimming removed 3 bases from V and 2 bases from J; junction bases left unmatched: 7. In germline, CDR1 is SGHRS, CDR2 YFSETQ. This CDR3 contains 16 residues.

This sequence joins TRBV18 and TRBJ1-2; no clear D gene. The V gene's germline CDR1 is KGHSH and CDR2 LQKENI. The CDR3 runs 13 residues. V dropped 2 bases and J dropped 7 bases, with 11 bases sitting between them. The CDR3 sequence is CASSPSAGSGYTF. CDR3 nucleotide sequence: TGTGCCAGCTCACCATCGGCCGGGTCTGGCTACACCTTC.

This rearrangement joins TRBV10-1 to TRBJ2-7; 9 nucleotides match TRBD1. Unmatched junction bases numbered 9, after V lost 3 bases and J lost 3 bases. The CDR3 has 16 residues. CDR1 and CDR2 (germline): WNHNN, SYGVQD (reference sequence). The CDR3 sequence: CASSEGLGTGSYEQYF. The DNA for the CDR3 is TGCGCCAGCAGTGAAGGCTTGGGGACAGGGAGCTACGAGCAGTACTTC.

J is TRBJ2-3 and V is TRBV20-1; TRBD2 is a possible D gene (5 bases). The germline V and J ends were trimmed by 3 bases and 1 base, with 8 bases remaining between them. The CDR3 spans 13 residues. Per germline, CDR1 DFQATT and CDR2 SNEGSKA (reference sequence). In nucleotides, the CDR3 is TGCAGTGCTAGTCCCGGGGGCACAGATACGCAGTATTTT. This codes for CSASPGGTDTQYF.

The genes are TRBV29-1 and TRBJ2-1, with TRBD2 matching 10 bases. The CDR3 runs 15 residues. The J segment lost 4 bases and the V segment lost 3 bases, leaving 6 bases of the junction unmatched. Germline CDR1 and CDR2: SQVTM and ANQGSEA. CDR3 sequence (DNA): TGCAGCGTTGAGCCTAGCGGGAGTTGGTACAATGAGCAGTTCTTC. This encodes CSVEPSGSWYNEQFF.

CDR3 coding DNA: TGTGCCAGCAGTGCCCTGATCGGGACAGGGTTCGACTATGGCTACACCTTC. Translating gives CASSALIGTGFDYGYTF. The chain uses TRBV6-1 and TRBJ1-2, with 9 bases aligning to TRBD1. CDR3 length: 17 residues. Trimming took 4 bases from V and 3 from J; bases not matched to a gene: 12. Germline V lookup: CDR1 MNHNS, CDR2 SASEGT.